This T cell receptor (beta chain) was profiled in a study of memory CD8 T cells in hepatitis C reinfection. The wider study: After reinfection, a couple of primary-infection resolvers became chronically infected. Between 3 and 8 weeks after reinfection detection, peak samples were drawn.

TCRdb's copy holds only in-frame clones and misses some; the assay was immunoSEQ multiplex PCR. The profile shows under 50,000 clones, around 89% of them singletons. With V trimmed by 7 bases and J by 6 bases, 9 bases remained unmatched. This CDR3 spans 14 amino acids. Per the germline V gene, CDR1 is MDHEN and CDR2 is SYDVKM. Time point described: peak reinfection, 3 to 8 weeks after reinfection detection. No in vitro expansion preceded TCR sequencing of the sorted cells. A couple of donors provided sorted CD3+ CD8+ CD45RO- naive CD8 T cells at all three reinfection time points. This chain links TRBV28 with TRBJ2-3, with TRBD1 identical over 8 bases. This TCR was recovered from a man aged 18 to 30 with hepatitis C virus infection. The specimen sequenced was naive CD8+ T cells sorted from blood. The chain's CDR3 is CASTLQDRADTQYF. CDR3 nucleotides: TGTGCCAGCACCCTACAGGACAGGGCTGATACGCAGTATTTT.